This entry lists 4 T cell receptor beta chains sequenced from one sample in a study of shared clonotypes between healthy human individuals. Sequencing was performed with immunoSEQ multiplex PCR; in TCRdb, only in-frame clones are kept and a portion is missing. Here the sample spans about 2.4 million clones, 80% to 95% being singletons. Sequencing used naive CD4+ T cells from PBMCs. Sample subset: CD45RA+ positively selected. The source is a man aged 18 to 35 in good health. Some clones in this sample may be carry-over from other donors' samples.

This sequence joins TRBV7-2 and TRBJ2-7; D unresolved. The CDR3 has 15 amino acids. From germline, CDR1 is SGHTA and CDR2 FQGNSA. Trimming pared 4 bases from V and 2 bases from J, leaving 15 bases between. This chain's CDR3 is CASSSPGRGPYEQYF. The CDR3 bases are TGTGCCAGCAGCTCGCCCGGGCGCGGTCCCTACGAGCAGTACTTC.

This rearrangement joins TRBV28 to TRBJ1-2; D is possibly TRBD1 (5 bases). The V and J ends lost 3 bases and 7 bases respectively, with 9 bases between them. Germline V gene data show CDR1 as MDHEN and CDR2 as SYDVKM. The length of the CDR3 is 12 residues. This chain's CDR3 is CASSFTRGGYTF. CDR3 coding DNA: TGTGCCAGCAGTTTCACAAGGGGTGGCTACACCTTC.

The V and J genes are TRBV2 and TRBJ1-1, with D possibly matching TRBD1 (6 bases). This CDR3 is 13 amino acids long. Trimming left V 4 bases short and J 4 bases short, with 10 bases between. Germline CDR1 and CDR2: SNHLY and FYNNEI. Here the CDR3 reads CASSAGEVTEAFF. CDR3 nucleotides: TGTGCCAGCAGTGCAGGGGAGGTCACTGAAGCTTTCTTT. Drawing the rest from reference TRBV2 and TRBJ1-1, the complete variable domain is EPEVTQTPSHQVTQMGQEVILRCVPISNHLYFYWYRQILGQKVEFLVSFYNNEISEKSEIFDDQFSVERPDGSNFTLKIRSTKLEDSAMYFCASSAGEVTEAFFGQGTRLTVV.

This clone has just a few counts. Other nucleotide sequences in the sample specify the same CDR3. The chain joins TRBV11-2 to TRBJ2-7; no definite D call. Germline values: CDR1 SGHAT, CDR2 FQNNGV. With 3 bases removed from V and 3 bases from J, the gap between germline ends came to 6 bases. This CDR3 comprises 12 residues. The CDR3 reads CASSLSGYEQYF. The CDR3 DNA follows: TGTGCCAGCAGCTTGTCCGGCTACGAGCAGTACTTC.